This entry concerns a single T cell receptor beta chain. The data are from a study of OX40 agonist ivuxolimab in advanced cancers. Profiling relied on immunoSEQ multiplex PCR, and the TCRdb table lists in-frame clones only, not all of them. The table records 13,000 to 15,000 clones, more than 75% of them present only once. Specimen: CD4+ or CD8+ T cells sorted from blood, collected in a trial of the OX40 agonist ivuxolimab. The source of this sequence is an adult with an advanced solid tumor such as melanoma, head and neck, liver or kidney cancer.

In DNA form, the CDR3 reads TGTGCCAGCAGACCTAGCGGGAGCCTCCCCACAGATACGCAGTATTTT. It translates to CASRPSGSLPTDTQYF. V is TRBV27 and J is TRBJ2-3; 10 bases fit TRBD2. Germline CDR1 is MNHEY and CDR2 is SMNVEV (reference sequence). V dropped 6 bases and J dropped 2; count of bases not matched to a gene: 8. CDR3 size: 16 residues.